The rows below give T cell receptor beta chains drawn from one sample of a study of blood T cell repertoires in COVID-19. Sequenced by immunoSEQ multiplex PCR; TCRdb stores in-frame clones only, minus some. The table records approximately 300,000 clones, around 89% of them present only once. Material for sequencing was peripheral blood. The receptors shown here come from a man aged 25 to 40 with acute or convalescent COVID-19. The conserved cysteine and the conserved F or W are not part of the CDR3 here. Clone size is not always given. Where it is, it says once, few, many or a class for expanded clones.

size: NA; J: TRBJ1-1; V: TRBV27; CDR3: ASQKQPGIAF
size: once; J: TRBJ2-3; V: TRBV18; CDR3: ASSPSYSSLSMDTQY
size: once; J: TRBJ1-5; V: TRBV7-8; CDR3: ASSLVGAGWGESNQPQH
size: NA; J: TRBJ1-1; V: TRBV27; CDR3: ASSLRENTEAF
size: NA; J: TRBJ2-7; V: TRBV27; CDR3: ASSLRTDYEQY
size: NA; J: TRBJ1-5; V: TRBV5-4; CDR3: ASSLGLDQPQH
size: NA; J: TRBJ2-1; V: TRBV28; CDR3: ASSAPEVWNEQF
size: NA; J: TRBJ2-2; V: TRBV9; CDR3: ASSVAPNTGELF
size: NA; J: TRBJ1-2; V: TRBV18; CDR3: ASSPDKNYGYT
size: NA; J: TRBJ2-5; V: TRBV7-8; CDR3: ASSLALGETQY
size: NA; J: TRBJ1-6; V: TRBV5-1; CDR3: ASSLDLYNSPLH
size: NA; J: TRBJ2-1; V: TRBV24-1; CDR3: ATSGGTSNYNEQF
size: NA; J: TRBJ2-7; V: TRBV5-4; CDR3: ASSLLGTTYLEQY
size: NA; J: TRBJ1-6; V: TRBV5-1; CDR3: ASSLTGTDHNSPLH
size: once; J: TRBJ1-6; V: TRBV4-1; CDR3: ASNTNWVFYNSPLH
size: NA; J: TRBJ2-2; V: TRBV10-2; CDR3: ASTWSSPNTGELF
size: NA; J: TRBJ1-1; V: TRBV6-5; CDR3: AISAGQLNTEAF
size: NA; J: TRBJ2-1; V: TRBV6-5; CDR3: ASRRKLRNEQF
size: NA; J: TRBJ1-1; V: TRBV7-8; CDR3: ASSLSQGFMNTEAF
size: NA; J: TRBJ1-1; V: TRBV3-1/TRBV3-2; CDR3: ASRKTGQIGTEAF
size: NA; J: TRBJ1-6; V: TRBV5-1; CDR3: ASRRDSLPNSPLH
size: NA; J: TRBJ2-5; V: TRBV19; CDR3: ASSIRGQGIGETQY
size: once; J: TRBJ2-5; V: TRBV19; CDR3: ATQRDRGPETQY
size: NA; J: TRBJ2-7; V: TRBV3-1/TRBV3-2; CDR3: ASRSSGASGSYEQY
size: NA; J: TRBJ1-2; V: TRBV28; CDR3: ASSSGQPPYGYT
size: NA; J: TRBJ1-1; V: TRBV6-2/TRBV6-3; CDR3: ASSYSSGYPNTEAF
size: NA; J: TRBJ1-2; V: TRBV3-1/TRBV3-2; CDR3: ASSQDVGRVRGYT
size: NA; J: TRBJ2-3; V: TRBV28; CDR3: ASSRFGVWDRVTDTQY
size: NA; J: TRBJ2-5; V: TRBV2; CDR3: ASSDSASGGETQY
size: NA; J: TRBJ1-1; V: TRBV11-2; CDR3: ASSSPGLGTEAF
size: NA; J: TRBJ2-7; V: TRBV28; CDR3: ASGPGGPYEQY
size: NA; J: TRBJ1-6; V: TRBV27; CDR3: ASSLSGTANSPLH
size: NA; J: TRBJ1-1; V: TRBV29-1; CDR3: SVPGQGRSEAF
size: NA; J: TRBJ1-2; V: TRBV28; CDR3: ASSLQGLSYGYT
size: NA; J: TRBJ2-1; V: TRBV18; CDR3: ASSPPRLAGGNEQF
size: NA; J: TRBJ2-7; V: TRBV29-1; CDR3: STKLAGYEQY
size: NA; J: TRBJ1-5; V: TRBV28; CDR3: ASSPDSNQPQH
size: NA; J: TRBJ2-1; V: TRBV19; CDR3: ASSDPQTGGAGEQF
size: NA; J: TRBJ2-5; V: TRBV28; CDR3: ASRQTGAYGTQY
size: NA; J: TRBJ2-7; V: TRBV4-1; CDR3: ASSQDRGRFGQY
size: NA; J: TRBJ2-3; V: TRBV28; CDR3: ATETSGGTDTQY
size: NA; J: TRBJ1-3; V: TRBV7-6; CDR3: ASSQGSYSGNTIY
size: NA; J: TRBJ2-1; V: TRBV30; CDR3: AWTRLTGGHSDEQF
size: once; J: TRBJ1-2; V: TRBV5-6; CDR3: ASSSLTGIRSYT
size: NA; J: TRBJ2-1; V: TRBV28; CDR3: ATVPFGGRLISF
size: NA; J: TRBJ1-1; V: TRBV6-6; CDR3: ASTTSGGTIFEAF
size: NA; J: TRBJ2-7; V: TRBV28; CDR3: ASRNGALAGRYPDSYEQY
size: NA; J: TRBJ2-3; V: TRBV15; CDR3: ATSRGIRDRVRYTQY
size: few; J: TRBJ1-1; V: TRBV11-2; CDR3: ASSVTTGQGTF
size: NA; J: TRBJ2-3; V: TRBV5-4; CDR3: ASSLKSSGSLDTQY
size: NA; J: TRBJ1-1; V: TRBV19; CDR3: ASSTRQGVDTEAF
size: NA; J: TRBJ1-6; V: TRBV4-2; CDR3: ASSQVTSSYNSPLH
size: NA; J: TRBJ1-3; V: TRBV6-5; CDR3: ASSPTLHSGNTIY
size: few; J: TRBJ2-2; V: TRBV28; CDR3: ASSPAGRVGIGELF
size: once; J: TRBJ1-2; V: TRBV6-5; CDR3: ASSYSSFVYGYT